This is a list of T cell receptor beta chains from one sample in a study of early T cells in non-severe SARS-CoV-2 infection. TCRdb re-derived calls from the 5' RACE reads in MiXCR, one entry per CDR3 protein. The sample yields 87,000 or so distinct CDR3 sequences, approximately 13% seen once. Input material: whole blood. All receptors come from an adult who was a healthcare worker with PCR-confirmed SARS-CoV-2 infection or an uninfected control (not recorded which). The CDR3 runs from the conserved cysteine through the conserved F or W. The D gene is left open where the match is weak. For some rows the clone size is stated as once, few or many, or as a class when expanded; others skip it.

j_gene,d_gene,abundance,v_gene,len,CDR3nt,CDR3aa
TRBJ2-1,TRBD2,NA,TRBV12-3/TRBV12-4,19,TGTGCCAGCAGCGTCCCTCCGGGACTATGGTCCGACTTATACAATGAGCAGTTCTTC,CASSVPPGLWSDLYNEQFF
TRBJ2-1,NA,few,TRBV7-2,15,TGTGCCAGCAGCCTCACCGAGGGGTCCTACAATGAGCAGTTCTTC,CASSLTEGSYNEQFF
TRBJ1-1,NA,few,TRBV30,14,TGTGCCTGGAGCGGCGGGGGATTGAACACTGAAGCTTTCTTT,CAWSGGGLNTEAFF
TRBJ2-1,NA,few,TRBV18,16,TGTGCCAGCTCACCTAAAACAGGCGCTTCTTACAATGAGCAGTTCTTC,CASSPKTGASYNEQFF
TRBJ1-1,NA,few,TRBV13,16,TGTGCCAGCAGCCTAGGGACGGCACTCAGGGTCACTGAAGCTTTCTTT,CASSLGTALRVTEAFF
TRBJ2-5,NA,many,TRBV5-1,11,TGTGCCAGCAGCTTAGAAGAGACCCAGTACTTC,CASSLEETQYF
TRBJ2-2,TRBD2,NA,TRBV4-3,20,TGCGCCAGCAGCCGCACCTACAGTCCCGGGACTAGCGTCGGTGGCGGGGAGCTGTTTTTT,CASSRTYSPGTSVGGGELFF
TRBJ1-2,TRBD1,many,TRBV6-1,14,TGTGCCAGCAGGCGGACAGGGGGCGACTATGGCTACACCTTC,CASRRTGGDYGYTF
TRBJ2-3,NA,few,TRBV28,12,TGTGCCACTCGCTCTCAAATGGATACGCAGTATTTT,CATRSQMDTQYF
TRBJ2-7,TRBD2,many,TRBV11-1,14,TGTGCCAGCAGCTCCCGGGAGGGCCTCTACGAGCAGTACTTC,CASSSREGLYEQYF
TRBJ1-5,NA,NA,TRBV6-2/TRBV6-3,16,TGTGCCAGCAGTTACTGGGGGGGTTCAGCACATCAGCCCCAGCATTTT,CASSYWGGSAHQPQHF
TRBJ1-6,TRBD1,NA,TRBV5-1,15,TGCGCCAGCAGCCTGGGGACAGGGAGTGAATCACCCCTCCACTTT,CASSLGTGSESPLHF
TRBJ2-7,NA,NA,TRBV13,13,TGTGCCAGCAGCCCAGGACGGAGCTACGAGCAGTACTTC,CASSPGRSYEQYF
TRBJ2-3,TRBD1,many,TRBV30,16,TGTGCCTGGAGTGTGACCCGGACAGGGCAAATAGATACGCAGTATTTT,CAWSVTRTGQIDTQYF
TRBJ2-7,TRBD1,NA,TRBV7-2,14,TGTGCCAGCAGCCCCCAGACAGGGGGCTACGAGCAGTACTTC,CASSPQTGGYEQYF